These 11 T cell receptor beta chains were all obtained from the same sample, sequenced in a study of identical twins. TCRdb re-analysed the 5' RACE reads in MiXCR, keeping a single row per CDR3 protein. The repertoire holds about 470,000 distinct CDR3 sequences, with more than 20% as singletons. These sequences were also reported in another study, on T cells expressing NK-cell markers.

Sequencing input: CD4+ T cells sorted from blood. The receptors here all came from a woman younger than 30 in good health.

This clonotype has a single count. This rearrangement joins TRBV2 to TRBJ2-1, with 10 bases identical to TRBD2. Trimming took 6 bases from V and 0 from J; bases not matched to a gene: 11. This CDR3 has 18 amino acids. Germline CDR1 SNHLY, CDR2 FYNNEI. This CDR3 reads CASRPLAGTSPSYNEQFF. Here the CDR3 DNA reads TGTGCCAGCAGGCCACTAGCGGGGACTTCCCCCTCCTACAATGAGCAGTTCTTC. Variable domain in full (rest from reference TRBV2 and TRBJ2-1): EPEVTQTPSHQVTQMGQEVILRCVPISNHLYFYWYRQILGQKVEFLVSFYNNEISEKSEIFDDQFSVERPDGSNFTLKIRSTKLEDSAMYFCASRPLAGTSPSYNEQFFGPGTRLTVL.

This chain links TRBV20-1 with TRBJ2-7; maybe TRBD2 (5 bases). CDR3 length: 13 residues. The germline gives CDR1 DFQATT, CDR2 SNEGSKA (reference sequence). Trimming removed 1 base from V and 4 bases from J, with 11 bases in between. CDR3 sequence (DNA): TGCAGTGCTAGAGGAGGGCAGCCTTACGAGCAGTACTTC. It is translated as CSARGGQPYEQYF.

This chain uses TRBV5-1 with TRBJ1-1, with a possible D match to TRBD1 (5 bases). Trimming took 1 base from V and 0 from J, leaving 13 bases between them. CDR3 length: 16 residues. Looked up from germline, CDR1 is SGHRS and CDR2 is YFSETQ. Here the CDR3 DNA reads TGCGCCAGCAGCTTGATGGGGGTACCTGTGAACACTGAAGCTTTCTTT. Amino acid sequence: CASSLMGVPVNTEAFF.

In its sample, this clonotype was seen many times. The gene calls are TRBV29-1 and TRBJ2-1; unclear D gene. The V end lost 6 bases, the J end lost 4 bases, and 10 bases lay between the germline ends. The CDR3 has 12 amino acids. Germline V CDR1 and CDR2: SQVTM, ANQGSEA. The CDR3 sequence: CSVTKEYNEQFF. In nucleotides, the CDR3 is TGCAGCGTCACGAAGGAATACAATGAGCAGTTCTTC.

This chain uses TRBV10-3 with TRBJ1-2, with D possibly TRBD1 on 5 matching bases. This CDR3 has 12 amino acids. V gave up 4 bases and J gave up 9 bases, with 12 bases separating them. CDR1 is ENHRY and CDR2 is SYGVKD in the germline V gene. The CDR3 sequence is CAISGQSISYTF. The CDR3 DNA is TGTGCCATCAGTGGACAGAGTATTAGCTACACCTTC.

This clonotype turned up a few times. The rearrangement joins TRBV20-1 to TRBJ2-2; 7 bases are a match to TRBD2. V lost 6 bases to trimming and J lost 6 bases; unmatched junction nucleotides: 4. This CDR3 spans 12 amino acids. Germline V gene lookup returns CDR1 DFQATT and CDR2 SNEGSKA (reference sequence). The CDR3 reads CSATSGAGELFF. The CDR3 nucleotides are TGCAGTGCCACAAGCGGGGCCGGGGAGCTGTTTTTT.

The chain carries TRBV6-5 and TRBJ2-1; 8 bases agree with TRBD1. Trimming cost V 4 bases and J 12 bases; bases outside gene matches: 8. The germline CDR1 and CDR2 sequences are MNHEY and SVGAGI. The CDR3 is 13 amino acids. CDR3 nucleotides: TGTGCCAGCAGTTTTTGGCAAGGGACAGGGCAGTTCTTC. Translating gives CASSFWQGTGQFF.

This chain links TRBV3-1 with TRBJ2-2; D ambiguous. Trimming took 3 bases from V and 1 from J, leaving 6 bases between them. The CDR3 spans 14 residues. Germline CDR1 LGHDT, CDR2 YNNKEL (reference sequence). The CDR3 here is CASSHRGNTGELFF. DNA for the CDR3: TGTGCCAGCAGCCACCGTGGGAACACCGGGGAGCTGTTTTTT.

The genes are TRBV7-2 and TRBJ2-7, with 9 bases identical to TRBD2. V shed 5 bases, J shed 3 bases, and the junction held 8 bases outside the gene matches. There are 15 residues in the CDR3. CDR1 is SGHTA, CDR2 FQGNSA, per germline. CDR3 residues: CASSTRTSAVYEQYF. The CDR3 nucleotides read TGTGCCAGCAGCACCCGGACTAGCGCTGTCTACGAGCAGTACTTC.

The chain has TRBV28 and TRBJ2-3; D gene ambiguous. This CDR3 is built from 14 residues. From germline, CDR1 is MDHEN and CDR2 SYDVKM. Between the trimmed V and J ends, which lost 6 bases and 3 bases, there was a span of 13 bases. CDR3 sequence (DNA): TGTGCCAGCAGCGCAAATATGAGGACAGATACGCAGTATTTT. It specifies CASSANMRTDTQYF.

This clonotype was observed a few times. The gene calls are TRBV4-3 and TRBJ2-7, with D possibly matching TRBD2 (6 bases). The CDR3 totals 15 residues. Looked up from germline, CDR1 is LGHNA and CDR2 is YSLEER. V lost 1 base to trimming and J lost 2 bases, with 12 bases between them. The CDR3 sequence: CASSQGDSAPYEQYF. The CDR3, as DNA: TGCGCCAGCAGCCAAGGGGACTCCGCCCCCTACGAGCAGTACTTC.